Given below is one T cell receptor beta chain in context. The repertoire was sequenced with immunoSEQ multiplex PCR; TCRdb's copy has only in-frame clones and lacks some. Among under 300,000 clones, roughly 86% were seen once, and the ten largest hold 7.1%. The source of the sample is a study of blood T cell repertoires in COVID-19. Overall study: PBMCs, B-cell-depleted T cells, or T cells were the source of the cDNA or gDNA that made up the material.

The source is a woman in her sixties or seventies with active or convalescent COVID-19. Sequences were obtained from peripheral blood.

The CDR3 nucleotides are TGTGCCATCAGTCCCGGGACGGCGGGAGGGAGCTCCTATAATTCACCCCTCCACTTT. Translation: CAISPGTAGGSSYNSPLHF. The chain employs TRBV10-3 and TRBJ1-6, with D perhaps matching TRBD1 (5 bases). The V gene's germline CDR1 is ENHRY and CDR2 SYGVKD. This CDR3 has 19 amino acids. V was clipped by 5 bases and J by 0 bases, with 20 bases between them.